This T cell receptor (beta chain) was recovered during a study of shared clonotypes between healthy human individuals. The study, taken as a whole, reports: The expectation was that sequencing depth would affect clonotype sharing among donors. In a handful of donors, around 5% of naive CD4 clonotypes appeared in common.

V was shortened by 3 bases and J by 7 bases, with 9 bases between the two germline ends. Germline V gene data show CDR1 as SQVTM and CDR2 as ANQGSEA. This CDR3 region has 11 residues. As defined, naive CD8 cells were CD45RO-negative and positively selected for CCR7, with terminally differentiated effector memory CD45RA+ cells excluded. All participating donors were Caucasian adults from Nashville, Tennessee. On this clone itself: Its cognate antigen is unknown. Other DNA sequences in this sample translate to the same CDR3.

Repertoires were generated with immunoSEQ multiplex PCR, while TCRdb's copy carries only in-frame clones and drops some. This table holds hundreds of thousands of clones, roughly 98% found once. Sequenced: naive CD8+ T cells sorted from blood. This TCR derives from a man aged 25 to 40 in good health. The chain recombines TRBV29-1 with TRBJ1-2; the D gene is possibly TRBD1 (6 bases). The DNA of the CDR3 is TGCAGCGTTGAGGACAGAAGTGGCTACACCTTC. Its translation is CSVEDRSGYTF.